One sample yielded the 10 T cell receptor beta chains listed below, sequenced in a study of blood T cell repertoires in COVID-19 (dated by TCRdb to 2020 to 2021). Libraries were constructed by the immunoSEQ multiplex PCR assay. TCRdb's version of the immuneACCESS table is confined to in-frame rearrangements and falls short of the full clone set. An unresolved V gene accounts for under half of the shortfall where checked; the remainder is of unknown origin. The sample table lists 300,000 to 450,000 clones, roughly nine tenths of them with a count of one. The biggest ten clones account for roughly 0.99% of the sample. The specimen sequenced was PBMCs or T cells enriched from blood (not recorded which). All receptors derive from a man between 18 and 29 years old who had recovered from COVID-19.

In this sample, this clone turned up once. The chain uses TRBV25-1 and TRBJ1-4, with D possibly matching TRBD1 (6 bases). V was cut by 5 bases and J by 8 bases, with 9 bases left in between. This CDR3 is 12 amino acids long. Per germline, CDR1 MGHDK and CDR2 SYGVNS. CDR3: CASSNRDEKLFF. CDR3 coding DNA: TGTGCCAGCAGTAACAGGGACGAAAAACTGTTTTTT.

This clone was detected only once. The CDR3 loop reads CASSTTGQAKNIQYF. The CDR3 region has the DNA TGTGCCAGCAGCACTACAGGGCAGGCCAAAAACATTCAGTACTTC. V is TRBV7-8 and J is TRBJ2-4, with a weak D call TRBD1 (6 bases). V was pared by 5 bases and J by 1 base, with 12 bases between. From germline, CDR1 is SGHVS and CDR2 FQNEAQ. There are 15 residues in the CDR3.

The CDR3 nucleotides read TGCGCCAGCAGCCAAACCTACAGGGTTGGCGGGTTTGACGAGCAGTACTTC. Translating gives CASSQTYRVGGFDEQYF. The rearrangement uses TRBV4-1 and TRBJ2-7; weak D call: TRBD1 (6 bases). The V end lost 2 bases, the J end lost 5 bases, and 22 bases lay between the germline ends. The CDR3 consists of 17 residues. In germline, CDR1 is MGHRA, CDR2 YSYEKL.

V and J are TRBV29-1 and TRBJ1-4, with 9 bases fitting TRBD1. Germline assignment: CDR1 SQVTM and CDR2 ANQGSEA. The CDR3 runs to 12 residues. CDR3 bases: TGCGGGACAGGGCGCGCTAATGAAAAACTGTTTTTT. Its protein product is CGTGRANEKLFF. The whole variable domain, filled in from reference TRBV29-1 and TRBJ1-4, reads SAVISQKPSRDICQRGTSLTIQCQVDSQVTMMFWYRQQPGQSLTLIATANQGSEATYESGFVIDKFPISRPNLTFSTLTVSNMSPEDSSIYLCGTGRANEKLFFGSGTQLSVL.

This CDR3 reads CSVQYQGVNSPLHF. The CDR3 nucleotides read TGCAGCGTTCAATACCAGGGGGTTAATTCACCCCTCCACTTT. V usage is TRBV29-1 and J usage is TRBJ1-6; 7 nucleotides match TRBD1. Germline V CDR1 and CDR2: SQVTM, ANQGSEA. The CDR3 length is 14 residues. J gave up 6 bases and V 5 bases, and 7 bases lay outside the gene matches. Using reference TRBV29-1 and TRBJ1-6 for the parts outside the CDR3, the full variable domain is SAVISQKPSRDICQRGTSLTIQCQVDSQVTMMFWYRQQPGQSLTLIATANQGSEATYESGFVIDKFPISRPNLTFSTLTVSNMSPEDSSIYLCSVQYQGVNSPLHFGNGTRLTVT.

This sequence joins TRBV7-6 and TRBJ2-7; D unresolved. Trimming stripped 1 base from V and 4 bases from J, with 14 bases between. CDR3 length equals 15 residues. Germline CDR1 SGHVS, CDR2 FNYEAQ. The CDR3 DNA is TGTGCCAGCAGCTTAGACAGTTCTACATCTTACGAGCAGTACTTC. This encodes CASSLDSSTSYEQYF.

This chain uses TRBV28 with TRBJ1-1; TRBD1 matches 7 bases. The V and J ends lost 5 bases and 7 bases, in that order; junction bases with no gene match: 7. CDR1 and CDR2 (germline): MDHEN, SYDVKM. The CDR3 runs to 13 residues. This CDR3 is CASSLRGAIEAFF. The CDR3 DNA reads as TGTGCCAGCAGTCTCAGGGGGGCTATTGAAGCTTTCTTT. The full variable domain, completed using reference TRBV28 and TRBJ1-1, is DVKVTQSSRYLVKRTGEKVFLECVQDMDHENMFWYRQDPGLGLRLIYFSYDVKMKEKGDIPEGYSVSREKKERFSLILESASTNQTSMYLCASSLRGAIEAFFGQGTRLTVV.

V gene TRBV18 combines with J gene TRBJ2-7; TRBD2 might be the D (6 bases). The V gene lost 2 bases and the J gene lost 4 bases, with 15 bases spanning the gap. This CDR3 spans 15 amino acids. In germline, CDR1 is KGHSH, CDR2 LQKENI. The CDR3 DNA reads as TGTGCCAGCTCACCAGTAGGGACTTCGGGGTACGAGCAGTACTTC. Its protein is CASSPVGTSGYEQYF.

V gene TRBV7-8 combines with J gene TRBJ2-7, with 7 bases aligning to TRBD1. The ends lost 2 bases at V and 2 bases at J; junction bases unmatched: 9. The CDR3 has 16 amino acids. The germline gives CDR1 SGHVS, CDR2 FQNEAQ. The CDR3 DNA reads as TGTGCCAGCAGCTTACAGGGGACAGACCTAACCTACGAGCAGTACTTC. Translating it yields CASSLQGTDLTYEQYF.

The CDR3, as DNA: TGTGCCAGCAGTCCGACGACAGGGGTAGAGGGCTACACCTTC. It encodes CASSPTTGVEGYTF. V usage is TRBV28 and J usage is TRBJ1-2; the match to TRBD1 covers 8 bases. From germline, CDR1 is MDHEN and CDR2 SYDVKM. The junction had 10 bases not matched to a gene; V was cut back by 5 bases and J by 8 bases. The CDR3 is 14 residues long.